These 8 T cell receptor beta chains share one sample of origin, sequenced in a study of cytomegalovirus exposure and HLA in healthy donors. Only in-frame clones appear in the TCRdb table, and some are missing; sequencing was by immunoSEQ multiplex PCR. The sample has about 140,000 clones; roughly nine tenths are singletons. Source material: PBMCs. Every receptor here comes from a man between 18 and 35 years old in good health and CMV-seronegative.

The CDR3 bases are TGTGCCAGCAGCTCACCGGGACAGGGCATTTATAATTCACCCCTCCACTTT. Its translation: CASSSPGQGIYNSPLHF. The chain joins TRBV7-8 to TRBJ1-6, with TRBD1 matching 9 bases. The V gene end was trimmed by 4 bases and the J gene end by 4 bases; junction bases not matched to a gene: 8. Germline assignment: CDR1 SGHVS and CDR2 FQNEAQ. The CDR3 is 17 amino acids.

The chain joins TRBV7-9 to TRBJ2-1, with TRBD2 as a possible D gene (6 bases). V was pared by 5 bases and J by 6 bases, with 23 bases between. Per the germline V gene, CDR1 is SEHNR and CDR2 is FQNEAQ (reference sequence). This CDR3 has 17 amino acids. The CDR3 loop reads CASSHRSGTPGVNEQFF. The CDR3, as DNA: TGTGCCAGCAGCCACCGTAGTGGGACCCCGGGGGTCAATGAGCAGTTCTTC.

The genes are TRBV6-9 and TRBJ2-1; TRBD2 matches 11 bases. There are 15 residues in the CDR3. Germline CDR1 reads MNHGY; CDR2 reads SVAAGI. V lost 3 bases, J lost 4 bases, and 2 bases stayed unmatched. CDR3 residues: CASSYRLAGYNEQFF. In DNA, the CDR3 is TGTGCCAGCAGTTACCGACTAGCGGGGTACAATGAGCAGTTCTTC.

This clone occurred once. This rearrangement joins TRBV2 to TRBJ2-5; 9 nucleotides match TRBD1. This CDR3 is 17 amino acids long. Germline V gene data show CDR1 as SNHLY and CDR2 as FYNNEI. The J segment lost 0 bases and the V segment lost 5 bases, leaving 10 bases of the junction unmatched. Here the CDR3 reads CASSYTGGPPYQETQYF. The CDR3 DNA sequence: TGTGCCAGCAGTTACACAGGGGGCCCCCCGTACCAAGAGACCCAGTACTTC.

The J gene is TRBJ2-5, the V gene TRBV5-5; possible D gene TRBD2, 5 bases. The germline V gene encodes CDR1 SGHKS and CDR2 YYEKEE (reference sequence). This CDR3 is 14 amino acids long. Trimming removed 4 bases from V and 2 bases from J, with 12 bases in between. CDR3 in DNA: TGTGCCAGCAGCCTAACCCGGAGGCAAGAGACCCAGTACTTC. Encoded protein: CASSLTRRQETQYF.

The chain couples TRBV15 to TRBJ2-3; 11 nucleotides agree with TRBD2. The CDR3 is 15 amino acids. V lost 6 bases to trimming and J lost 5 bases; unmatched junction nucleotides: 7. Looked up from germline, CDR1 is LNHNV and CDR2 is YYDKDF (reference sequence). The CDR3 loop reads CATRNLAGGIDTQYF. CDR3 bases: TGTGCCACCAGAAATCTAGCGGGGGGAATAGATACGCAGTATTTT.

The chain combines TRBV5-4 with TRBJ2-5, with no clear D. The CDR3 sequence is 14 residues long. Germline CDR1 is SGHNT and CDR2 is YYREEE (reference sequence). V was shortened by 2 bases and J by 4 bases, with 12 bases between the two germline ends. CDR3: CASSLPTRGETQYF. The CDR3 DNA follows: TGTGCCAGCAGCTTACCTACGAGAGGAGAGACCCAGTACTTC.

The chain couples TRBV7-6 to TRBJ1-1, with TRBD1 as a possible D gene (5 bases). The CDR3 is made up of 15 amino acids. Deletions cut 5 bases from V and 8 bases from J, with 21 bases between. Germline assignment: CDR1 SGHVS and CDR2 FNYEAQ. In DNA form, the CDR3 reads TGTGCCAGCAGCAAAACCCAGACAGTTTCATCCGAAGCTTTCTTT. Translated, it gives CASSKTQTVSSEAFF.